The source of this TCR beta chain is a study of kidney transplant recipient with SARS-CoV-2 infection. CDR3 length: 17 residues. From the reads, TCRdb called clonotypes with MiXCR, one entry per CDR3 protein. The data contain 250,000 or so distinct CDR3 sequences, 29% of them singletons. The chain couples TRBV21-1 to TRBJ1-3. TRBV21-1 corresponds to a pseudogene. Sequenced here: a blood sample, sampled at baseline and on day 111 from a kidney transplant recipient. The receptor was isolated from a male patient aged 25-45 years who had COVID-19 and was a kidney transplant recipient. Some T cells may be graft donor cells. This CDR3 reads CASSRRIATTRTKHIYF. Here the CDR3 DNA reads TGTGCCAGCAGCCGAAGAATAGCTACAACACGCACGAAACACATATATTTT.